The 4 T cell receptor beta chains below were found in one sample sequenced in a study of blood T cell repertoires in COVID-19. TCRdb's table, derived via immunoSEQ multiplex PCR, lists solely in-frame clones and lacks some. The table records approximately 71,000 clones, around three quarters of them present only once. The sequenced sample consisted of peripheral blood. These receptors came from a human donor in a cohort sampled during active COVID-19.

The chain uses TRBV6-6 and TRBJ2-7; 8 positions agree with TRBD2. This CDR3 spans 15 amino acids. Looked up from germline, CDR1 is MNHNY and CDR2 is SVGAGI (reference sequence). V gave up 4 bases and J gave up 3 bases; unmatched junction bases: 8. CDR3 sequence: CASSSPGGGIYEQYF. DNA of the CDR3: TGTGCCAGCAGTTCCCCGGGAGGGGGGATCTACGAGCAGTACTTC.

This chain joins TRBV28 and TRBJ1-2; 7 bases match TRBD1. The germline V gene encodes CDR1 MDHEN and CDR2 SYDVKM. The V and J ends lost 1 base and 7 bases, in that order; junction bases with no gene match: 3. The CDR3 length is 13 residues. The CDR3 DNA is TGTGCCAGCAGTTTATCACAGGGGCTTGGCTACACCTTC. Translating gives CASSLSQGLGYTF.

The V gene is TRBV7-8, the J gene TRBJ1-5; tentative D call: TRBD1 (5 bases). V was clipped by 0 bases and J by 13 bases, with 10 bases between them. CDR1 SGHVS and CDR2 FQNEAQ come from the germline V gene. This CDR3 is built from 12 residues. In nucleotides, the CDR3 is TGTGCCAGCAGCTTAGCGGGGGGGGATCAGCATTTT. It is translated as CASSLAGGDQHF.

The gene calls are TRBV28 and TRBJ2-6, with TRBD1 identical over 7 bases. Unmatched junction bases numbered 13, after V lost 6 bases and J lost 2 bases. This CDR3 spans 18 amino acids. From germline, CDR1 is MDHEN and CDR2 SYDVKM. In DNA form, the CDR3 reads TGTGCCAGCAGCAAAAAGACAGGGATCGTAACTGGGGCCAACGTCCTGACTTTC. It is translated as CASSKKTGIVTGANVLTF. The entire variable domain, with the rest obtained from reference TRBV28 and TRBJ2-6, is as follows: DVKVTQSSRYLVKRTGEKVFLECVQDMDHENMFWYRQDPGLGLRLIYFSYDVKMKEKGDIPEGYSVSREKKERFSLILESASTNQTSMYLCASSKKTGIVTGANVLTFGAGSRLTVL.